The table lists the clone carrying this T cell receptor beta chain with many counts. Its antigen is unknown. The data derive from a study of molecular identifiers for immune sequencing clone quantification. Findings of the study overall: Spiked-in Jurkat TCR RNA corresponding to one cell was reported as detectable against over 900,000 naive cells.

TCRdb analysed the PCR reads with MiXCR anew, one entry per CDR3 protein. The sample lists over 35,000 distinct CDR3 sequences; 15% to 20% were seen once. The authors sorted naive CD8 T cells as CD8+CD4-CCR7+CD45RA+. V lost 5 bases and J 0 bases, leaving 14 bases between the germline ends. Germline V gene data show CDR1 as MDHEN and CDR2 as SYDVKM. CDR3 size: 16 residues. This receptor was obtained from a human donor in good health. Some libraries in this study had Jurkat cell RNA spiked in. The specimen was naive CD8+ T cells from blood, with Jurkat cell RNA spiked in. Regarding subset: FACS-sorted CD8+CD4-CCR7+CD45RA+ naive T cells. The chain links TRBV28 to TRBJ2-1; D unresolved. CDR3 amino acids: CASSTLGTSSYNEQFF. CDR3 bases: TGTGCCAGCAGTACTCTGGGCACAAGCTCCTACAATGAGCAGTTCTTC.